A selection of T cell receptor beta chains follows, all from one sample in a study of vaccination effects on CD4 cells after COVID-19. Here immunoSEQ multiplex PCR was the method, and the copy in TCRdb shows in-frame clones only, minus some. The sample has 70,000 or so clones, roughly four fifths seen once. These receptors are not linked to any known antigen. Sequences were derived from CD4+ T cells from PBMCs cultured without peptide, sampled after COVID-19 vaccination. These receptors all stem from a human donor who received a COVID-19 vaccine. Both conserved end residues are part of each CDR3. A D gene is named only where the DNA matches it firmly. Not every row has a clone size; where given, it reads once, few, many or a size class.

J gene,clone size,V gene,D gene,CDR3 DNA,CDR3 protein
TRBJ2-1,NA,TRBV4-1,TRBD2,TGCGCCAGCAGCCTCCGACTAGCGGGGGGGCAATACAATGAGCAGTTCTTC,CASSLRLAGGQYNEQFF
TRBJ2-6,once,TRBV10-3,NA,TGTGCCATCAGTGGTTTGGGGGTATCTGGGGCCAACGTCCTGACTTTC,CAISGLGVSGANVLTF
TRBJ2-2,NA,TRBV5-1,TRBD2,TGCGCCAGCAGCGCTTTAGCGGGGTCCTCGAACACCGGGGAGCTGTTTTTT,CASSALAGSSNTGELFF
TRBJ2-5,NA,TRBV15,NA,TGTGCCACCAGCAGATACCCGGGACCCCAAGAGACCCAGTACTTC,CATSRYPGPQETQYF
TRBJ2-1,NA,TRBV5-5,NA,TGTGCCAGCACCCCCTACTTCAGCCGTTCCTACAATGAGCAGTTCTTC,CASTPYFSRSYNEQFF
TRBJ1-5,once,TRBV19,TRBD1,TGTGCCAGTACCGCCATACAGGGGGTTCGGCCCCAGCATTTT,CASTAIQGVRPQHF
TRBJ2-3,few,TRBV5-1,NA,TGCGCCAGCAGCTTGGCGGGATATATCACAGATACGCAGTATTTT,CASSLAGYITDTQYF
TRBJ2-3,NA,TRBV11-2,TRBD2,TGTGCCAGCAGCCGGATACTAGCGGGGGCCACAGATACGCAGTATTTT,CASSRILAGATDTQYF
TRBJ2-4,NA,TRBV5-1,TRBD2,TGCGCCAGCAGCCCTTCGGGGGGGTTAGCCAAAAACATTCAGTACTTC,CASSPSGGLAKNIQYF
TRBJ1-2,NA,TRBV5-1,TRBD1,TGCGCCAGCAGCCTCGGACAGGGGGGTAACTATGGCTACACCTTC,CASSLGQGGNYGYTF
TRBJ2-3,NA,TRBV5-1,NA,TGCGCCAGCAGCTTGGTCGCGGGACCCAGCACAGATACGCAGTATTTT,CASSLVAGPSTDTQYF
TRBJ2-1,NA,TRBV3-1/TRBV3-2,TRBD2,TGTGCCAGCAGGGATATGACTAGCGGGGGGGCTGACTACAATGAGCAGTTCTTC,CASRDMTSGGADYNEQFF
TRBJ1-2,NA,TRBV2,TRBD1,TGTGCCAGCAGGGTGGACAGGGGGCTTGGCGGCTACACCTTC,CASRVDRGLGGYTF
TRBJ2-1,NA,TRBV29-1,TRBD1,TGCAGCGTTGTTGACAGGGACAATGAGCAGTTCTTC,CSVVDRDNEQFF
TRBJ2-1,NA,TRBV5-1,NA,TGCGCCAGCAGCTTGGTTGCGGAGAGCTCCTACAATGAGCAGTTCTTC,CASSLVAESSYNEQFF
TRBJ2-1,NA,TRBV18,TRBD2,TGTGCCAGCTCACCACTCTCGGCGGGGGGCCCCCCCGGTGAGCAGTTCTTC,CASSPLSAGGPPGEQFF
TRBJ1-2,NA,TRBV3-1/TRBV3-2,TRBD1,TGTGCCAGCAGCCAAGATGGGACAGGGACCTATGGCTACACCTTC,CASSQDGTGTYGYTF
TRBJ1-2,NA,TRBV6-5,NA,TGTGCCAGCAAGCCCGCCGGGTATTTGGGCTACACCTTC,CASKPAGYLGYTF
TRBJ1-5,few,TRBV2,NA,TGTGCCAGCAGTGACCTCCAACAGGTCGTTGGTCAGCCCCAGCATTTT,CASSDLQQVVGQPQHF
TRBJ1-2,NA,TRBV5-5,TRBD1,TGTGCCAGCAGCTCTGGACAGGGGGCCCTAATCTATGGCTACACCTTC,CASSSGQGALIYGYTF
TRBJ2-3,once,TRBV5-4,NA,TGTGCCAGCAGGGACAGGTCGGGGGCAGATACGCAGTATTTT,CASRDRSGADTQYF
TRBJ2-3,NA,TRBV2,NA,TGTGCCACGGGCGAGGGGACAGATACGCAGTATTTT,CATGEGTDTQYF
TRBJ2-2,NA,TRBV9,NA,TGTGCCAGCAGCTCCGGACAGAACACCGGGGAGCTGTTTTTT,CASSSGQNTGELFF
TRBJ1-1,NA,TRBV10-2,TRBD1,TGCGCCAGCAGTGAACCCGGACAGGGGAACACTGAAGCTTTCTTT,CASSEPGQGNTEAFF
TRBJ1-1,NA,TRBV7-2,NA,TGTGCCAGCATCCGGGGGGCATTGAACACTGAAGCTTTCTTT,CASIRGALNTEAFF
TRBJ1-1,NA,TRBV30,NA,TGTGCCTGGAGTGTAATTTGGGCAGGCGAAGCTTTCTTT,CAWSVIWAGEAFF
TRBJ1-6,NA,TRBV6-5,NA,TGTGCCAGCAAAAGAGCCCACCGGGCCTCCCCCCTCCACTTT,CASKRAHRASPLHF
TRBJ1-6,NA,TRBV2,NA,TGTGCCAGCAGTGTACGTAGGGGGGACTCACCCCTCCACTTT,CASSVRRGDSPLHF
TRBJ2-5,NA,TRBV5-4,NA,TGTGCCAGCAGCTTGGGTAAGACAGAGGCTACCCAGTACTTC,CASSLGKTEATQYF
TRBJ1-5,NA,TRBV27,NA,TGTGCCAGCAGCCCGGCAGGAGTCAATCAGCCCCAGCATTTT,CASSPAGVNQPQHF
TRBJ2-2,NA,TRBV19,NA,TGTGCCAGTAGTATCTATCCTGGAACGGGGACCGGGGAGCTGTTTTTT,CASSIYPGTGTGELFF
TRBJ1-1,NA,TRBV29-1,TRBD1,TGCAGCGCCGAGGGGGACAGGGAATCTAACACTGAAGCTTTCTTT,CSAEGDRESNTEAFF
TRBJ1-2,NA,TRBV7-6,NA,TGTGCCAGCAGCTTAAGAGGGAACGGGAAGGCGGATGGCTACACCTTC,CASSLRGNGKADGYTF
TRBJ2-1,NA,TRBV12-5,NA,TGTGCTAGTGGTTTGTTGGGGGGCAATGAGCAGTTCTTC,CASGLLGGNEQFF
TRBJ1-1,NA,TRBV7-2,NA,TGTGCCAGCAGCCCTGACGCTCCAGGAGCTTTCTTT,CASSPDAPGAFF
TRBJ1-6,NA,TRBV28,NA,TGTGCCAGCATCCCGTCGGGGGCGTATTCACCCCTCCACTTT,CASIPSGAYSPLHF
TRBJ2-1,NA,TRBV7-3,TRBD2,TGTGCCAGCAGCTCCGGGGGGTATAGCTCCTACAATGAGCAGTTCTTC,CASSSGGYSSYNEQFF
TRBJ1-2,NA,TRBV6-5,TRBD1,TGTGCCAGCAGTCCGGACAGGGGGACCTATGGCTACACCTTC,CASSPDRGTYGYTF
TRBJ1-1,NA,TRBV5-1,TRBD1,TGCGCCAGCAGCTGGGGACAGGCACGGGCTGAAGCTTTCTTT,CASSWGQARAEAFF
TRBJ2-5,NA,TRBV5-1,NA,TGCGCCAGCAGCTGGGGCCCGACGGGAGAGACCCAGTACTTC,CASSWGPTGETQYF
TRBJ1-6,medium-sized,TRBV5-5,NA,TGTGCCAGCAGCGACGAACGGAACAATTCACCCCTCCACTTT,CASSDERNNSPLHF
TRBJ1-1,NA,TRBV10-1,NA,TGCGCCAGCAGTGAGTCTCCGGGGGGCCGAGCTTTCTTT,CASSESPGGRAFF
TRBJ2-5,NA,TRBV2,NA,TGTGCCAGCAGTGGGACGAGACAAGAGACCCAGTACTTC,CASSGTRQETQYF
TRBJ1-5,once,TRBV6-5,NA,TGTGCCAGCAGGATGACACAAAATCAGCCCCAGCATTTT,CASRMTQNQPQHF
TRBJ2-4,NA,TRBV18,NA,TGTGCCAGCTCACCACCTAACGTAGCCAAAAACATTCAGTACTTC,CASSPPNVAKNIQYF
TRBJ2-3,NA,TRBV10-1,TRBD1,TGCGCCAGCAGTGAACGGACAGGGATGGTAGATACGCAGTATTTT,CASSERTGMVDTQYF
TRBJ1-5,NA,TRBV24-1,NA,TGTGCCACCAGTGACACGCAAGGGGCTGGGGAGCCCCAGCATTTT,CATSDTQGAGEPQHF
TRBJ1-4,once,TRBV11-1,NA,TGTGCCAGCAGCTTAGTCTCGGGGTCGACAAAACTGTTTTTT,CASSLVSGSTKLFF
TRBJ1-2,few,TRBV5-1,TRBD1,TGCGCCAGCAGCATTGGGACAGCCGGAAACTATGGCTACACCTTC,CASSIGTAGNYGYTF
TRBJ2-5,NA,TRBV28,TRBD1,TGTGCCAGCAGTTTATCGACGATCGACAGGGGGGAGACCCAGTACTTC,CASSLSTIDRGETQYF
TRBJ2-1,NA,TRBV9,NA,TGTGCCAGCAGCACTCAGGACCATTGGTCGCGTAATGAGCAGTTCTTC,CASSTQDHWSRNEQFF